This T cell receptor beta chain was found in a study of blood T cell repertoires in COVID-19. Trimming pared 4 bases from V and 8 bases from J, leaving 12 bases between. CDR1 SEHNR and CDR2 FQNEAQ come from the germline V gene (reference sequence). The CDR3 extends over 13 amino acids. Repertoires were generated with immunoSEQ multiplex PCR, while TCRdb's copy carries only in-frame clones and drops some. The sample has about 56,000 clones, roughly 89% seen once; the top ten hold about 46%. This sequence joins TRBV7-9 and TRBJ2-1, with D maybe TRBD1 (6 bases). The sample was peripheral blood. This TCR was recovered from an older woman with COVID-19, enrolled during active disease. The CDR3 coding sequence is TGTGCCAGCAGCTATGGACAGTTGGATGAGCAGTTCTTC. As protein: CASSYGQLDEQFF.